This TCR beta chain was captured by sequencing in a study of blood T cell repertoires in COVID-19. In the study overall: Both acute and convalescent COVID-19 samples were obtained from the United States, Italy and Spain. T cells, B-cell-depleted T cells, or PBMCs provided the cDNA or gDNA that served as material.

Authors' processing steps: Reference gene primer amplification yielded estimated nucleated cell counts. This table comes from immunoSEQ multiplex PCR, and its TCRdb copy is limited to in-frame clones, with some not included. D and trimming were read from the DNA, whereas the V and J calls and clone size are those reported in that table. The table has 71,000 or so clones, roughly 83% seen once. The sequence came from a man between 65 and 85 years old with acute or convalescent COVID-19. Sample: peripheral blood.

The DNA for the CDR3 is TGTGCCACCGGGGACAGGTTCTACAATGAGCAGTTCTTC. Translated, it gives CATGDRFYNEQFF. This chain links TRBV24-1 with TRBJ2-1, with TRBD1 identical over 8 bases. The trim removed 9 bases at V and 3 bases at J, leaving 3 bases unmatched. Per the germline V gene, CDR1 is KGHDR and CDR2 is SFDVKD. The CDR3 has 13 amino acids.